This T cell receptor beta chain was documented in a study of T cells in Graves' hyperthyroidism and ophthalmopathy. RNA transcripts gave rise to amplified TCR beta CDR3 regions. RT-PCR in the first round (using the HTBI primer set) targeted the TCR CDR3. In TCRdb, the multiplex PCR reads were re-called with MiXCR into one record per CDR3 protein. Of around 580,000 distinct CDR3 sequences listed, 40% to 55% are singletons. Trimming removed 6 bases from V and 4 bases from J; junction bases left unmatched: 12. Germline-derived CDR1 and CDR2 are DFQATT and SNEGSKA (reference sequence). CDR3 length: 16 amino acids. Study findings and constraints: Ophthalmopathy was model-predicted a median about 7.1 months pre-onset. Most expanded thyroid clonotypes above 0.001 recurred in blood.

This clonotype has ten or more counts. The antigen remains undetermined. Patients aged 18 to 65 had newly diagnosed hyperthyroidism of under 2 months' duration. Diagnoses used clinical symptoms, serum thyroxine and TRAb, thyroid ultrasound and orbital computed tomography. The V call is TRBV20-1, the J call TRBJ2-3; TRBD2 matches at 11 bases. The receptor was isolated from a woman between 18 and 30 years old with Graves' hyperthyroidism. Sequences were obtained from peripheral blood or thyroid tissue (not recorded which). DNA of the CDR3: TGCAGTGCGCCGAAGACTAGCGGGATCTTCGCAGATACGCAGTATTTT. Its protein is CSAPKTSGIFADTQYF.